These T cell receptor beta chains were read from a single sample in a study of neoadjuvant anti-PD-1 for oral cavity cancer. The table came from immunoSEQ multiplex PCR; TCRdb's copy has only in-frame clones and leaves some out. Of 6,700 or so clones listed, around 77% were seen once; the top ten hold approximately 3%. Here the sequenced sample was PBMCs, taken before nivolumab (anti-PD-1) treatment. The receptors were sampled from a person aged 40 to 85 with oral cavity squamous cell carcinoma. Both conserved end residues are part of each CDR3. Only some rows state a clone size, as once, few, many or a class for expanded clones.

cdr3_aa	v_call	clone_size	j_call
CASSLAGIITDTQYF	TRBV7-3	.	TRBJ2-3
CAISESGRGGFDTQYF	TRBV10-3	.	TRBJ2-3
CASSREGSEQYF	TRBV11-2	.	TRBJ2-7
CASSYSNPAGGEKLFF	TRBV6-5	.	TRBJ1-4
CASSARQGRNSPLHF	TRBV2	.	TRBJ1-6
CASSQDRTGNSPLHF	TRBV4-1	.	TRBJ1-6
CASNRGGNYEQYF	TRBV9	once	TRBJ2-7
CASSIAGVQETQYF	TRBV6-6	.	TRBJ2-5
CASSFGGDREKLFF	TRBV5-1	.	TRBJ1-4
CASSPPTQVLGELFF	TRBV18	few	TRBJ2-2
CSYTGQLNTEAFF	TRBV29-1	.	TRBJ1-1
CASSQTGRGPFSYEQYF	TRBV4-3	.	TRBJ2-7
CASSPGTGGDYGYTF	TRBV4-3	.	TRBJ1-2
CASSPGDGRYGYTF	TRBV4-3	.	TRBJ1-2
CASSLMGPSNEKLFF	TRBV5-6	.	TRBJ1-4
CASSYSVGGSNQPQHF	TRBV6-6	.	TRBJ1-5
CASSVGASTGSIETQYF	TRBV9	.	TRBJ2-5
CASSLVSGSYEQYF	TRBV7-2	few	TRBJ2-7
CASSSLAGVQETQYF	TRBV5-5	.	TRBJ2-5
CASSLAGQGRGYTF	TRBV7-2	once	TRBJ1-2
CASSLSLQGNEQYF	TRBV11-1	.	TRBJ2-7
CASSLDREGEDYGYTF	TRBV11-3	few	TRBJ1-2
CASRMGLGGTDTQYF	TRBV6-5	.	TRBJ2-3
CASSSPGLNSYEQYF	TRBV4-2	.	TRBJ2-7
CASSTRQGTDTQYF	TRBV5-6	.	TRBJ2-3
CASSPFEDRTPEAFF	TRBV11-2	.	TRBJ1-1
CASRDQVTPLHF	TRBV2	few	TRBJ1-6
CASSISGENTEAFF	TRBV19	once	TRBJ1-1
CASSTRSYEQYF	TRBV7-9	.	TRBJ2-7
CASSSGQGSNQPQHF	TRBV18	.	TRBJ1-5
CASSLRDRPAFF	TRBV11-3	few	TRBJ1-1
CASSLAGPTEAFF	TRBV5-4	few	TRBJ1-1
CASSPGLGETQYF	TRBV7-6	.	TRBJ2-5
CASSTHRGNTEAFF	TRBV19	.	TRBJ1-1
CASSLIWRGVYEQYF	TRBV7-2	.	TRBJ2-7
CASSWDGASGNEQFF	TRBV5-1	few	TRBJ2-1